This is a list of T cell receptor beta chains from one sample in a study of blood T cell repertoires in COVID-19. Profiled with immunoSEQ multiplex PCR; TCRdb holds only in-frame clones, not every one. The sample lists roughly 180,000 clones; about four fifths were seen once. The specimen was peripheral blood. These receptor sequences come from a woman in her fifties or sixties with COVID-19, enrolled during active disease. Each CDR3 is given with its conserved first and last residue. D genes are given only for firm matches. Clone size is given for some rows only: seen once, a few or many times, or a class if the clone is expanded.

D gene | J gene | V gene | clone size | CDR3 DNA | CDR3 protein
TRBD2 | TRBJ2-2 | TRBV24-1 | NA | TGTGCCACCAGTGGGGGGGGTTCGGGCACCGGGGAGCTGTTTTTT | CATSGGGSGTGELFF
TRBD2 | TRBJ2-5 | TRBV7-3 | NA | TGTGCCAGCAGCTCTAGCGGGGGGGCGGTACAAGAGACCCAGTACTTC | CASSSSGGAVQETQYF
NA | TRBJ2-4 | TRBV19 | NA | TGTGCCAGTACTCAAAGGGGCAGAGAAAACATTCAGTACTTC | CASTQRGRENIQYF
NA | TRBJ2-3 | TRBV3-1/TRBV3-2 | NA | TGTGCCAGCAGCCAAGAAACTAGCCTAATCACAGATACGCAGTATTTT | CASSQETSLITDTQYF
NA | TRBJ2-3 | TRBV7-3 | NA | TGTGCCAGCAGCTCACGGCGGGGCAGGGCCCCAATGGATACGCAGTATTTT | CASSSRRGRAPMDTQYF
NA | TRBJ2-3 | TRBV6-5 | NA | TGTGCCAGCAGTAAGGAGGGTACTAGCACAGATACGCAGTATTTT | CASSKEGTSTDTQYF
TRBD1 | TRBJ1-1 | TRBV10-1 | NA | TGCGCCAGCAGCAGGGGGGCGAACACTGAAGCTTTCTTT | CASSRGANTEAFF
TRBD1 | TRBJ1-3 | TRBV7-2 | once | TGTGCCAGCAGCTTGGGCAGGGGGGATGGAAACACCATATATTTT | CASSLGRGDGNTIYF
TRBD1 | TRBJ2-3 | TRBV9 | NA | TGTGCCAGCAGCGTGGAACAGGGGTCCGGAGATACGCAGTATTTT | CASSVEQGSGDTQYF
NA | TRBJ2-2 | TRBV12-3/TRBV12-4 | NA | TGTGCCAGCAGGTCAAGGGGTCCCGGGGAGCTGTTTTTT | CASRSRGPGELFF
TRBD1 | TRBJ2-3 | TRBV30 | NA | TGTGCCTGGAGTGTACGGAGGGGCAGGGGGCCCGAAACGCAGTATTTT | CAWSVRRGRGPETQYF
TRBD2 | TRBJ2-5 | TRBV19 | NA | TGTGCCAGTAGTATTAGGGAGGGCCAAGAGACCCAGTACTTC | CASSIREGQETQYF
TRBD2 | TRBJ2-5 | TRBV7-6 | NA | TGTGCCAGCAGCTTAGCGACTAGCGGGAGCCAAGAGACCCAGTACTTC | CASSLATSGSQETQYF
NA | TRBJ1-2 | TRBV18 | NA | TGTGCCAGCTCACCTGATCGGGATCTCTATGGCTACACCTTC | CASSPDRDLYGYTF
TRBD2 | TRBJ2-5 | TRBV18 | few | TGTGCCAGCTCACCAGCGGGAGGGCCGGGGACCCAGTACTTC | CASSPAGGPGTQYF